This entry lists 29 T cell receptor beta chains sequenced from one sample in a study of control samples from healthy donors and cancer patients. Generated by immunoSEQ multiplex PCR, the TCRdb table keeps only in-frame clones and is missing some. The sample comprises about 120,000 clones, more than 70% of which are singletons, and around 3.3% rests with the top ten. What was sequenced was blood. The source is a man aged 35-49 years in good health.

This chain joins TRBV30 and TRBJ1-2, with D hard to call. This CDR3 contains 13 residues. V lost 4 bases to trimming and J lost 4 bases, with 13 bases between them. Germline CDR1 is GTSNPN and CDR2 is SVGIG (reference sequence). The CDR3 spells CAWTRGAFYGYTF. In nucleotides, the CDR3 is TGTGCCTGGACAAGAGGCGCTTTCTATGGCTACACCTTC. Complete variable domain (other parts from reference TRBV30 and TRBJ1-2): SQTIHQWPATLVQPVGSPLSLECTVEGTSNPNLYWYRQAAGRGLQLLFYSVGIGQISSEVPQNLSASRPQDRQFILSSKKLLLSDSGFYLCAWTRGAFYGYTFGSGTRLTVV.

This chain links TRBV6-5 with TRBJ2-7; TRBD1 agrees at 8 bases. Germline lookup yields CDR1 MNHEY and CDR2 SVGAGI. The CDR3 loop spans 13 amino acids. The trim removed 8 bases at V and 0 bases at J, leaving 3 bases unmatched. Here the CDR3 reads CASGDRNSYEQYF. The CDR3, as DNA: TGTGCCAGCGGGGACAGGAACTCCTACGAGCAGTACTTC.

The CDR3 DNA is TGTGCCAGCAGCTTGGGTAGCGGGGGACCAACCTACGAGCAGTACTTC. Protein sequence: CASSLGSGGPTYEQYF. The chain has TRBV5-4 and TRBJ2-7; 9 bases fit TRBD2. After removal of 0 bases from V and 2 bases from J, the junction contained 6 bases not matched to a gene. Per germline, CDR1 SGHNT and CDR2 YYREEE (reference sequence). The CDR3 runs 16 residues.

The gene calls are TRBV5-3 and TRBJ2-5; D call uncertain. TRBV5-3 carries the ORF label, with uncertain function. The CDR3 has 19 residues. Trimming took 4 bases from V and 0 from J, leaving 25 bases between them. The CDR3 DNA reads TGTGCCAGAAGCCCCAATCCGGCCGCCAAATTCGGACACCAAGAGACCCAGTACTTC. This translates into CARSPNPAAKFGHQETQYF.

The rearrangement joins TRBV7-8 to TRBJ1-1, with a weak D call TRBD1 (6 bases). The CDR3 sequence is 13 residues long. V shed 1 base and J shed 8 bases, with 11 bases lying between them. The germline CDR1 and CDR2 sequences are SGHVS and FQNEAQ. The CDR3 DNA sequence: TGTGCCAGCAGCTTAGTAGGGGGATACGAAGCTTTCTTT. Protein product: CASSLVGGYEAFF.

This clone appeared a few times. The CDR3 here is CASSQGVGGQPQHF. CDR3 in DNA: TGCGCCAGCAGCCAAGGGGTCGGGGGGCAGCCCCAGCATTTT. This rearrangement joins TRBV10-1 to TRBJ1-5; tentatively, D is TRBD1 (5 bases). Trimming stripped 6 bases from V and 7 bases from J, with 16 bases between. From germline, CDR1 is WNHNN and CDR2 SYGVQD (reference sequence). This CDR3 region has 14 residues.

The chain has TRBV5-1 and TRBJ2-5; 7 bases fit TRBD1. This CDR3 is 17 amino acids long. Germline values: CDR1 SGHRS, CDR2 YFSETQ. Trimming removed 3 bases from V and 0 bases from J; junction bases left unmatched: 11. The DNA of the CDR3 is TGCGCCAGCAGCTCACACCCGGGACAGCAACACCAAGAGACCCAGTACTTC. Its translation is CASSSHPGQQHQETQYF. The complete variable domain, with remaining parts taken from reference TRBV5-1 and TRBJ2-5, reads KAGVTQTPRYLIKTRGQQVTLSCSPISGHRSVSWYQQTPGQGLQFLFEYFSETQRNKGNFPGRFSGRQFSNSRSEMNVSTLELGDSALYLCASSSHPGQQHQETQYFGPGTRLLVL.

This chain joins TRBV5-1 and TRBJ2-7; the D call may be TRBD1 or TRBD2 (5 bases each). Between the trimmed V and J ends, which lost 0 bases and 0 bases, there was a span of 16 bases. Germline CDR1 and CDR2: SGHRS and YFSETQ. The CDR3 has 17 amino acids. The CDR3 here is CASSLESPGASSYEQYF. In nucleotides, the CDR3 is TGCGCCAGCAGCTTGGAATCCCCCGGGGCTAGCTCCTACGAGCAGTACTTC.

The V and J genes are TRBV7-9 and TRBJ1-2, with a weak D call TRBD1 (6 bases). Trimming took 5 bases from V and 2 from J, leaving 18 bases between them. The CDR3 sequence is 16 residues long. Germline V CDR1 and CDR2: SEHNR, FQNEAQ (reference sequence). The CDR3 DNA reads TGTGCCAGCAGCCCTCGATGGACAGCTGTAAACTATGGCTACACCTTC. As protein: CASSPRWTAVNYGYTF.

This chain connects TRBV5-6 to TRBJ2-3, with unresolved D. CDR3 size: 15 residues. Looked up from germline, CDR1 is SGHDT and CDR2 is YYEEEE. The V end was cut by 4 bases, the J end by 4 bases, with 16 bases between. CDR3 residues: CASSRGPARSDTQYF. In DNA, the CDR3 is TGTGCCAGCAGCCGTGGCCCAGCCAGATCAGATACGCAGTATTTT.

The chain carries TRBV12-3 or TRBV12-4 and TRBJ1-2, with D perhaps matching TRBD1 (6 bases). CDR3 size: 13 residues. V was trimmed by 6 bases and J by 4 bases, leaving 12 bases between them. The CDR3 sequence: CASRTNRVYGYTF. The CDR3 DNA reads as TGTGCCAGCAGAACAAACAGGGTCTATGGCTACACCTTC.

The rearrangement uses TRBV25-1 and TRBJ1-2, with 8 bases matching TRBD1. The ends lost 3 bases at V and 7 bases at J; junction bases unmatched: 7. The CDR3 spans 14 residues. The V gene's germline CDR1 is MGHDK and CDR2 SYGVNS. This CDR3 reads CASSDWTGLGGYTF. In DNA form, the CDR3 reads TGTGCCAGCAGTGACTGGACAGGGTTGGGTGGCTACACCTTC.

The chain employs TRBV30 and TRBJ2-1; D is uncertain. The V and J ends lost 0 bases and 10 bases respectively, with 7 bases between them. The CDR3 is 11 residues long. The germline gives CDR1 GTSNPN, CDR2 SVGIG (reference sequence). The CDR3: CAWSVRSEQFF. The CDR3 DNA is TGTGCCTGGAGTGTTAGGTCAGAGCAGTTCTTC.

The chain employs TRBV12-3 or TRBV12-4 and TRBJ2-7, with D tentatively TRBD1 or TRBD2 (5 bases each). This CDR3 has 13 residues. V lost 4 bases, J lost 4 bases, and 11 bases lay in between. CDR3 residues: CASSSGRRYEQYF. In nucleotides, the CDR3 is TGTGCCAGCAGTTCGGGACGGAGATACGAGCAGTACTTC.

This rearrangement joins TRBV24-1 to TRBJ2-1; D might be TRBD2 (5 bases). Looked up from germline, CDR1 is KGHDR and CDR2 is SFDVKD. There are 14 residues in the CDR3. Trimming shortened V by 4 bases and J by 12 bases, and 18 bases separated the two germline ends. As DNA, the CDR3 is TGTGCCACCAGTGACCAATCCGGGGTCAGTAGGCAGTTCTTC. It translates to CATSDQSGVSRQFF.

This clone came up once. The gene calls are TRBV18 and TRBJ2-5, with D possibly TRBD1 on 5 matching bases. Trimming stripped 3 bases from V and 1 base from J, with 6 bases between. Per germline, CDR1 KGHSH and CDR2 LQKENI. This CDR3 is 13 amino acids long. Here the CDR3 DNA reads TGTGCCAGCTCACCGACAGTCCAAGAGACCCAGTACTTC. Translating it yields CASSPTVQETQYF. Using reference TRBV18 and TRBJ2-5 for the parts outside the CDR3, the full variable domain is NAGVMQNPRHLVRRRGQEARLRCSPMKGHSHVYWYRQLPEEGLKFMVYLQKENIIDESGMPKERFSAEFPKEGPSILRIQQVVRGDSAAYFCASSPTVQETQYFGPGTRLLVL.

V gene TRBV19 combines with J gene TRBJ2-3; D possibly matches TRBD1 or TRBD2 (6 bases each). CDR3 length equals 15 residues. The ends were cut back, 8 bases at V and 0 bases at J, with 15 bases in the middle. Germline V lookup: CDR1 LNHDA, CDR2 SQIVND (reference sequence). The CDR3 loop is CASGRGGSSTDTQYF. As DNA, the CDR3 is TGTGCCAGTGGGCGAGGGGGGTCTAGCACAGATACGCAGTATTTT.

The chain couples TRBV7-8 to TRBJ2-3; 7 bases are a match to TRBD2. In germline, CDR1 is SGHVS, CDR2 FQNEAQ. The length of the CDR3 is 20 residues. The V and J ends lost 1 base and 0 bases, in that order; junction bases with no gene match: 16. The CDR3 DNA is TGTGCCAGCAGCTTAGGTCACCCAGTTTGGGGGGGATCTAGCACAGATACGCAGTATTTT. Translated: CASSLGHPVWGGSSTDTQYF.

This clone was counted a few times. CDR3 amino acids: CASSPTGGRNEKLFF. The CDR3 nucleotides read TGTGCCAGCTCACCAACCGGGGGTCGTAATGAAAAACTGTTTTTT. V usage is TRBV18 and J usage is TRBJ1-4; possible D gene TRBD1, 5 bases. The germline gives CDR1 KGHSH, CDR2 LQKENI. V shed 2 bases and J shed 4 bases, with 11 bases lying between them. The CDR3 totals 15 residues. The full variable domain, its missing parts supplied by reference TRBV18 and TRBJ1-4, is NAGVMQNPRHLVRRRGQEARLRCSPMKGHSHVYWYRQLPEEGLKFMVYLQKENIIDESGMPKERFSAEFPKEGPSILRIQQVVRGDSAAYFCASSPTGGRNEKLFFGSGTQLSVL.

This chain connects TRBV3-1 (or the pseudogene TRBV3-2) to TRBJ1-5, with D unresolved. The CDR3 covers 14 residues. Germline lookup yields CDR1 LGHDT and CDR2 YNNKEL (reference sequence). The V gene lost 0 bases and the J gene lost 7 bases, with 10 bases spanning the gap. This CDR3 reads CASSQEWGWQPQHF. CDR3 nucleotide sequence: TGTGCCAGCAGCCAAGAATGGGGTTGGCAGCCCCAGCATTTT.

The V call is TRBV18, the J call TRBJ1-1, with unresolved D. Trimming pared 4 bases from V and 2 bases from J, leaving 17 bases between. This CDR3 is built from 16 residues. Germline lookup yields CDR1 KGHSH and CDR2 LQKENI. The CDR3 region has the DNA TGTGCCAGCTCACTATCTACCCGGGATTCAAACACTGAAGCTTTCTTT. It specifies CASSLSTRDSNTEAFF.

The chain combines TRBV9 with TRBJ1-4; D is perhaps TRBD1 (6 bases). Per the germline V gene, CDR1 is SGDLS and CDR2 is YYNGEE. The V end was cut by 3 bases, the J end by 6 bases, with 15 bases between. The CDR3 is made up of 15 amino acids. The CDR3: CASSERTAPDEKLFF. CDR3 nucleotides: TGTGCCAGCAGCGAGAGGACAGCCCCGGATGAAAAACTGTTTTTT.

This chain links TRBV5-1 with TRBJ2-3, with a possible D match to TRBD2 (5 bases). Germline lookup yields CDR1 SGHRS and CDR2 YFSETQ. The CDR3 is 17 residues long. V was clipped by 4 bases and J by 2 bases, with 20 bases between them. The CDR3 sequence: CASSPPEGSAITDTQYF. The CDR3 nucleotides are TGCGCCAGCAGCCCCCCCGAAGGTAGCGCAATCACAGATACGCAGTATTTT.

CDR3 nucleotide sequence: TGTGCCAATGGGAGACAGGGGGCTGGCGAGCAGTACTTC. It is translated as CANGRQGAGEQYF. V usage is TRBV13 and J usage is TRBJ2-7, with TRBD1 identical over 10 bases. The CDR3 extends over 13 amino acids. After removal of 10 bases from V and 6 bases from J, the junction contained 9 bases not matched to a gene. CDR1 and CDR2 (germline): PRHDT, FYEKMQ (reference sequence).

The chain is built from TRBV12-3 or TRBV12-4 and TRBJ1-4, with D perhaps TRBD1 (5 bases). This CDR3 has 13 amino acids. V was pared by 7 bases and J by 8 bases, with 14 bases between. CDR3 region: CASNRGAGEKLFF. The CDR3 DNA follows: TGTGCCAGCAACCGGGGCGCCGGGGAAAAACTGTTTTTT.

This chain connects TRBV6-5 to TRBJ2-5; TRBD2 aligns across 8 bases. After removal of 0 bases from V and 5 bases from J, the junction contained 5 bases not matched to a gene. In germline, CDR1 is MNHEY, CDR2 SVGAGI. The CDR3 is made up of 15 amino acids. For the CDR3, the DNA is TGTGCCAGCAGTTACTCGACCGGGGGGGCGGAGACCCAGTACTTC. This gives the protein CASSYSTGGAETQYF.

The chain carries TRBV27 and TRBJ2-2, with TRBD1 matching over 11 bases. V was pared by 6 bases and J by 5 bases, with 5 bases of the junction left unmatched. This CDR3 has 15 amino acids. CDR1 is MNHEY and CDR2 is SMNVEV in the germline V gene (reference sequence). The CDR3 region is CASRGTGGLTGELFF. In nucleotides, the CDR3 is TGTGCCAGCAGGGGGACAGGGGGACTGACCGGGGAGCTGTTTTTT.

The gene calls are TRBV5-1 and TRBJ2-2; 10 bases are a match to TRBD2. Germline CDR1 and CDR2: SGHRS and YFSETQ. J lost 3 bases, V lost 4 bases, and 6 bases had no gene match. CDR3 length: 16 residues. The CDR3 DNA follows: TGCGCCAGCAGCGCAGCTAGCGGGGGCTACACCGGGGAGCTGTTTTTT. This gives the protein CASSAASGGYTGELFF. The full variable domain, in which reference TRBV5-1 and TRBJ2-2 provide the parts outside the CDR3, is KAGVTQTPRYLIKTRGQQVTLSCSPISGHRSVSWYQQTPGQGLQFLFEYFSETQRNKGNFPGRFSGRQFSNSRSEMNVSTLELGDSALYLCASSAASGGYTGELFFGEGSRLTVL.

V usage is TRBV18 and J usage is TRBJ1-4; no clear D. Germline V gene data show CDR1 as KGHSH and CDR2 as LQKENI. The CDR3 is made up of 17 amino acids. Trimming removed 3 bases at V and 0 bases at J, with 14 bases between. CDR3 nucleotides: TGTGCCAGCTCACCTCTTGGCGGTTTGGCAACTAATGAAAAACTGTTTTTT. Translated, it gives CASSPLGGLATNEKLFF.